One TCR beta chain is described in this entry. With V trimmed by 4 bases and J by 1 base, 4 bases remained unmatched. Germline V gene lookup returns CDR1 SGHRS and CDR2 YFSETQ. There are 14 residues in the CDR3. This sample was included in a study of blood T cell repertoires in COVID-19. Across the study: From the United States, Italy and Spain came samples of acute and convalescent COVID-19.

In the study's own analysis: Amplifying reference gene primers gave estimates of nucleated cell counts. Here immunoSEQ multiplex PCR was the method, and the copy in TCRdb shows in-frame clones only, minus some. From that table come the V and J calls and clone size; the DNA was used to work out D and trimming. The sample has 140,000 or so clones, roughly 86% seen once. This rearrangement joins TRBV5-1 to TRBJ1-2, with 7 bases lining up with TRBD1. Input material: peripheral blood. The receptor was isolated from a woman in her forties or fifties with acute or convalescent COVID-19. The CDR3, as DNA: TGCGCCAGCAGCGGAGGGACAGTTAACTATGGCTACACCTTC. Amino acids: CASSGGTVNYGYTF.